This T cell receptor (beta chain) was found in a study of T-cell memory formation after mild COVID-19. TCRdb fed the 5' RACE reads into MiXCR, producing one record per CDR3 protein. The sample has roughly 480,000 distinct CDR3 sequences; 20% to 30% are singletons. Study results and caveats: Cross-reactive memory seemingly joined, as some responding clones were found in pre-infection memory.

A remark on this clonotype: Its antigen remains unknown.

The TCR sequence derives from an adult woman who had mild COVID-19 (a few samples of this study predate the infection). Cell type and time point are not known. The sample was PBMCs or a T cell subset sorted from them (not recorded which).

The CDR3 loop is CASSGGLAGGFEETQYF. The CDR3 DNA sequence: TGTGCCAGCAGTGGGGGACTAGCGGGAGGGTTTGAAGAGACCCAGTACTTC. The V gene is TRBV6-2 or TRBV6-3, the J gene TRBJ2-5; 16 positions agree with TRBD2. With 5 bases clipped from V and 3 bases from J, the junction kept 6 bases outside the gene matches. CDR1 is MNHEY and CDR2 is SVGEGT in the germline V gene. This CDR3 has 17 residues.